Below, 30 T cell receptor beta chains from the same sample are listed, as sequenced in a study of shared clonotypes between healthy human individuals (dated by TCRdb to 2020 to 2022). The method behind the library was the immunoSEQ multiplex PCR assay. This is the immuneACCESS table as TCRdb keeps it, with only in-frame sequences that have V and J called. A part of the clones is gone; compared with another copy, unresolved V genes explain less than half, and the rest is unexplained. For this sample there are around 2.3 million clones; around 95% appear just once. The top ten clones comprise roughly 0.13% of the sample. The specimen was naive CD4+ T cells sorted from blood. Taken with the paper, the label for cell subset or site translates to: CD45RA+ positively selected. These TCRs come from a man in his late teens or twenties in good health.

The chain couples TRBV27 to TRBJ2-7; 7 positions agree with TRBD1. Germline values: CDR1 MNHEY, CDR2 SMNVEV (reference sequence). CDR3 length equals 16 residues. V gave up 2 bases and J gave up 5 bases; unmatched junction bases: 12. The CDR3 sequence: CASSLQARDSGNEQYF. The CDR3 nucleotides are TGTGCCAGCAGTTTACAAGCACGGGACAGCGGTAACGAGCAGTACTTC.

The gene calls are TRBV5-4 and TRBJ2-3; 7 bases match TRBD1. With 9 bases clipped from V and 0 bases from J, the junction kept 22 bases outside the gene matches. In germline, CDR1 is SGHNT, CDR2 YYREEE (reference sequence). The CDR3 extends over 19 amino acids. As DNA, the CDR3 is TGTGCCAACCCTAAAGGAGTGCATTACAGGGGTGGGAGCACAGATACGCAGTATTTT. Its translation is CANPKGVHYRGGSTDTQYF.

The chain joins TRBV29-1 to TRBJ2-5; 10 bases align to TRBD2. Germline CDR1 reads SQVTM; CDR2 reads ANQGSEA. Unmatched junction bases numbered 6, after V lost 3 bases and J lost 2 bases. This CDR3 region has 15 residues. CDR3 coding DNA: TGCAGCGTTGAGAGGACTAGCGGAAGACAAGAGACCCAGTACTTC. The encoded protein is CSVERTSGRQETQYF.

CDR3: CASGGFYEQYF. The CDR3 DNA is TGTGCCTCGGGAGGCTTCTACGAGCAGTACTTC. The V and J genes are TRBV6-1 and TRBJ2-7; 7 bases map to TRBD2. The V gene's germline CDR1 is MNHNS and CDR2 SASEGT. The CDR3 is made up of 11 amino acids. Germline trimming cut 11 bases from V and 3 bases from J; bases unmatched to any gene: 4.

CDR3 nucleotides: TGTGCCAGCAGCTTAGATGGGAGAACCACAGATACGCAGTATTTT. Protein sequence: CASSLDGRTTDTQYF. The V gene is TRBV11-2, the J gene TRBJ2-3; tentative D call: TRBD2 (5 bases). Trimming shortened V by 0 bases and J by 2 bases, and 9 bases separated the two germline ends. This CDR3 is 15 amino acids long. CDR1 and CDR2 (germline): SGHAT, FQNNGV.

The V call is TRBV10-1, the J call TRBJ2-3; the D call may be TRBD1 or TRBD2 (6 bases each). CDR1 is WNHNN, CDR2 SYGVQD, per germline (reference sequence). The CDR3 runs to 14 residues. The V end was cut by 6 bases, the J end by 6 bases, with 16 bases between. This CDR3 is CASSRGPGGDTQYF. CDR3 DNA: TGCGCCAGCAGCCGGGGGCCAGGTGGTGATACGCAGTATTTT.

The chain joins TRBV6-1 to TRBJ2-6; D is unresolved. Per the germline V gene, CDR1 is MNHNS and CDR2 is SASEGT. This CDR3 contains 19 residues. V was trimmed by 0 bases and J by 2 bases, leaving 17 bases between them. The CDR3 DNA reads TGTGCCAGCAGTGAAGCAGTAAGCCCCTACTCTCCTGGGGCCAACGTCCTGACTTTC. This codes for CASSEAVSPYSPGANVLTF.

The rearrangement uses TRBV18 and TRBJ2-3, with D perhaps matching TRBD1 (5 bases). The CDR3 consists of 14 residues. The V gene's germline CDR1 is KGHSH and CDR2 LQKENI. V lost 3 bases and J 3 bases, leaving 10 bases between the germline ends. For the CDR3, the DNA is TGTGCCAGCTCACCTAGGGGAAAGACAGATACGCAGTATTTT. It codes for CASSPRGKTDTQYF.

The rearrangement links TRBV5-5 to TRBJ1-2, with D tentatively TRBD1 (5 bases). This CDR3 comprises 16 residues. V lost 2 bases and J lost 7, with 21 bases in between. Per germline, CDR1 SGHKS and CDR2 YYEKEE (reference sequence). The CDR3 protein is CASSFAPDSSASGYTF. In DNA, the CDR3 is TGTGCCAGCAGCTTCGCCCCCGACAGCTCCGCCTCTGGCTACACCTTC. The full variable domain, in which reference TRBV5-5 and TRBJ1-2 provide the parts outside the CDR3, is DAGVTQSPTHLIKTRGQQVTLRCSPISGHKSVSWYQQVLGQGPQFIFQYYEKEERGRGNFPDRFSARQFPNYSSELNVNALLLGDSALYLCASSFAPDSSASGYTFGSGTRLTVV.

The chain has TRBV5-1 and TRBJ2-3; D is unresolved. Germline CDR1 is SGHRS and CDR2 is YFSETQ. V shed 0 bases and J shed 5 bases, with 4 bases lying between them. This CDR3 region has 12 residues. The CDR3: CASSLAVDTQYF. The CDR3 nucleotides are TGCGCCAGCAGCTTGGCAGTAGATACGCAGTATTTT.

The rearrangement joins TRBV6-6 to TRBJ1-2, with 9 bases aligning to TRBD1. Germline CDR1 is MNHNY and CDR2 is SVGAGI (reference sequence). This CDR3 is built from 15 residues. V shed 6 bases, J shed 6 bases, and the junction held 11 bases outside the gene matches. The CDR3 reads CASRSGTGKFHGYTF. CDR3 coding DNA: TGTGCCAGCAGAAGTGGGACAGGGAAATTTCATGGCTACACCTTC.

The gene calls are TRBV2 and TRBJ2-1; no firm D call. The CDR3 is made up of 15 amino acids. Germline values: CDR1 SNHLY, CDR2 FYNNEI. Trimming stripped 8 bases from V and 0 bases from J, with 14 bases between. DNA of the CDR3: TGTGCCAGCCCGTCGGGCGTTAACTCCTACAATGAGCAGTTCTTC. Residues: CASPSGVNSYNEQFF.

The V gene is TRBV30, the J gene TRBJ1-3; D not resolved. Germline CDR1 and CDR2: GTSNPN and SVGIG (reference sequence). The CDR3 runs to 15 residues. V was trimmed by 4 bases and J by 0 bases, leaving 13 bases between them. This CDR3 is CAWKTGHLSGNTIYF. CDR3 coding DNA: TGTGCCTGGAAAACCGGGCACCTCTCTGGAAACACCATATATTTT.

Points on this clone: This sample also contains other DNA sequences that code for the same CDR3. The V gene is TRBV11-2, the J gene TRBJ1-6; no clear D. The length of the CDR3 is 14 residues. Per germline, CDR1 SGHAT and CDR2 FQNNGV. The germline V and J ends were trimmed by 5 bases and 0 bases, with 5 bases remaining between them. The CDR3 region is CASSGSSYNSPLHF. Here the CDR3 DNA reads TGTGCCAGCAGCGGAAGCTCCTATAATTCACCCCTCCACTTT.

In its sample, this clone was seen a few times. The V call is TRBV4-1, the J call TRBJ1-5, with D maybe TRBD1 (5 bases). The CDR3 extends over 15 amino acids. The V gene's germline CDR1 is MGHRA and CDR2 YSYEKL. V lost 5 bases, J lost 4 bases, and 15 bases lay in between. CDR3 sequence: CASSLSQQGNQPQHF. CDR3 DNA: TGCGCCAGCAGCTTATCACAGCAGGGAAATCAGCCCCAGCATTTT.

This clone has just one count. The chain employs TRBV28 and TRBJ2-7; the D gene is possibly TRBD1 (6 bases). The germline CDR1 and CDR2 sequences are MDHEN and SYDVKM. The CDR3 totals 12 residues. The ends were cut back, 6 bases at V and 3 bases at J, with 9 bases in the middle. The CDR3 DNA is TGTGCCAGCAGATCGGACAGCTACGAGCAGTACTTC. Its protein product is CASRSDSYEQYF.

The chain recombines TRBV7-2 with TRBJ2-7; 8 nucleotides line up with TRBD2. Unmatched junction bases numbered 6, after V lost 5 bases and J lost 3 bases. Germline V lookup: CDR1 SGHTA, CDR2 FQGNSA. CDR3 length: 14 residues. The DNA of the CDR3 is TGTGCCAGCAGCCCAACTAGCGGAAACTACGAGCAGTACTTC. It encodes CASSPTSGNYEQYF.

This CDR3 is CASMLNGQGLVSPLHF. CDR3 bases: TGTGCCAGCATGCTGAATGGGCAGGGTCTTGTTTCACCCCTCCACTTT. The chain recombines TRBV28 with TRBJ1-6; D is possibly TRBD1 (5 bases). Trimming left V 7 bases short and J 9 bases short, with 22 bases between. Germline V lookup: CDR1 MDHEN, CDR2 SYDVKM. This CDR3 region has 16 residues.

The rearrangement links TRBV2 to TRBJ1-5; the D gene is possibly TRBD1 (5 bases). The CDR3 extends over 16 amino acids. V gave up 4 bases and J gave up 2 bases, with 15 bases separating them. Germline CDR1 and CDR2: SNHLY and FYNNEI. The CDR3 region has the DNA TGTGCCAGCAGTGGGGCCGCCCGGGGGGGCAATCAGCCCCAGCATTTT. This sequence encodes CASSGAARGGNQPQHF.

Worth noting for this clone: This sample also contains other DNA sequences that code for the same CDR3. V usage is TRBV30 and J usage is TRBJ2-5; D tentatively fits TRBD1 or TRBD2 (6 bases each). Trimming removed 0 bases from V and 4 bases from J, with 9 bases in between. The CDR3 spans 13 residues. The V gene's germline CDR1 is GTSNPN and CDR2 SVGIG (reference sequence). The CDR3 region has the DNA TGTGCCTGGAGTGTTGGGGGGCGAGAGACCCAGTACTTC. Protein: CAWSVGGRETQYF.

The chain couples TRBV28 to TRBJ2-7, with 7 bases matching TRBD1. V lost 2 bases to trimming and J lost 7 bases; unmatched junction nucleotides: 5. Germline V CDR1 and CDR2: MDHEN, SYDVKM. The CDR3 runs 13 residues. CDR3 protein: CASSLVTGFEQYF. In DNA, the CDR3 is TGTGCCAGCAGTTTAGTGACAGGGTTTGAGCAGTACTTC.

In regard to this clone: Other nucleotide sequences from this sample produce the same CDR3. The chain recombines TRBV6-6 with TRBJ2-5; no definite D call. There are 14 residues in the CDR3. Between the trimmed V and J ends, which lost 0 bases and 1 base, there was a span of 6 bases. Per germline, CDR1 MNHNY and CDR2 SVGAGI (reference sequence). CDR3 region: CASSYSGSQETQYF. The DNA for the CDR3 is TGTGCCAGCAGTTACTCGGGATCCCAAGAGACCCAGTACTTC.

The CDR3: CASSTQVYNEQFF. The CDR3 nucleotides read TGTGCCAGTAGTACCCAGGTTTACAATGAGCAGTTCTTC. The rearrangement uses TRBV19 and TRBJ2-1; D not certain. Germline CDR1 reads LNHDA; CDR2 reads SQIVND (reference sequence). The V end lost 4 bases, the J end lost 4 bases, and 8 bases lay between the germline ends. The CDR3 covers 13 residues. The entire variable domain, with the rest obtained from reference TRBV19 and TRBJ2-1, is as follows: DGGITQSPKYLFRKEGQNVTLSCEQNLNHDAMYWYRQDPGQGLRLIYYSQIVNDFQKGDIAEGYSVSREKKESFPLTVTSAQKNPTAFYLCASSTQVYNEQFFGPGTRLTVL.

The chain employs TRBV11-2 and TRBJ2-2; 7 bases map to TRBD2. Germline V gene sequence: CDR1 SGHAT, CDR2 FQNNGV. J was trimmed by 3 bases and V by 6 bases; bases with no gene match: 10. This CDR3 spans 16 amino acids. The CDR3 spells CASRSEAGRYTGELFF. The DNA of the CDR3 is TGTGCCAGCAGATCCGAAGCGGGACGATACACCGGGGAGCTGTTTTTT.

This chain uses TRBV11-1 with TRBJ1-6, with unresolved D. The germline CDR1 and CDR2 sequences are SGHAT and FQDESV (reference sequence). Between the trimmed V and J ends, which lost 3 bases and 0 bases, there was a span of 9 bases. CDR3 length: 16 amino acids. The CDR3 DNA sequence: TGTGCCAGCAGCTTTTGGGGAGGCTCCTATAATTCACCCCTCCACTTT. Translated, it gives CASSFWGGSYNSPLHF.

This clone has a single count. This chain links TRBV6-1 with TRBJ2-7; the D gene could be TRBD1 or TRBD2 (6 bases each). Germline CDR1 MNHNS, CDR2 SASEGT. V was clipped by 8 bases and J by 6 bases, with 17 bases between them. This CDR3 spans 13 amino acids. CDR3 nucleotide sequence: TGTGCCAGCGGGGGCGGGGCCTTACTCGAGCAGTACTTC. As protein: CASGGGALLEQYF.

A word on this clone: Other DNA variants within this sample encode the same CDR3. The chain links TRBV2 to TRBJ1-1; 10 bases align to TRBD1. Germline CDR1 SNHLY, CDR2 FYNNEI. The CDR3 is 13 residues long. With 4 bases clipped from V and 5 bases from J, the junction kept 1 base outside the gene matches. CDR3: CASSGTGGTEAFF. CDR3 DNA sequence: TGTGCCAGCAGTGGGACAGGGGGTACTGAAGCTTTCTTT.

About this clone: Other DNA sequences in the sample encode the same CDR3. V is TRBV9 and J is TRBJ2-3; no clear D. CDR1 is SGDLS and CDR2 is YYNGEE in the germline V gene. The CDR3 extends over 15 amino acids. Deletions cut 4 bases from V and 0 bases from J, with 12 bases between. In DNA, the CDR3 is TGTGCCAGCAGCCCCCTGGGCGGTAGCACAGATACGCAGTATTTT. Protein sequence: CASSPLGGSTDTQYF.

The chain joins TRBV7-9 to TRBJ2-1; D possibly matches TRBD1 or TRBD2 (6 bases each). Trimming removed 4 bases from V and 8 bases from J, with 21 bases in between. CDR3 size: 16 residues. Germline V CDR1 and CDR2: SEHNR, FQNEAQ (reference sequence). The CDR3 DNA is TGTGCCAGCAGCTCCCCCCGGGGGCAGAGGTGGCATGAGCAGTTCTTC. Encoded protein: CASSSPRGQRWHEQFF.

J is TRBJ2-5 and V is TRBV7-3, with D perhaps assigned TRBD1 or TRBD2 (5 bases each). The CDR3 runs 15 residues. Germline assignment: CDR1 SGHTA and CDR2 FQGTGA. V shed 0 bases and J shed 0 bases, with 8 bases lying between them. CDR3 sequence reads: CASSLTGTNQETQYF. CDR3 bases: TGTGCCAGCAGCTTAACAGGGACCAACCAAGAGACCCAGTACTTC. Supplemented by reference TRBV7-3 and TRBJ2-5, the full variable domain reads GAGVSQTPSNKVTEKGKYVELRCDPISGHTALYWYRQSLGQGPEFLIYFQGTGAADDSGLPNDRFFAVRPEGSVSTLKIQRTERGDSAVYLCASSLTGTNQETQYFGPGTRLLVL.